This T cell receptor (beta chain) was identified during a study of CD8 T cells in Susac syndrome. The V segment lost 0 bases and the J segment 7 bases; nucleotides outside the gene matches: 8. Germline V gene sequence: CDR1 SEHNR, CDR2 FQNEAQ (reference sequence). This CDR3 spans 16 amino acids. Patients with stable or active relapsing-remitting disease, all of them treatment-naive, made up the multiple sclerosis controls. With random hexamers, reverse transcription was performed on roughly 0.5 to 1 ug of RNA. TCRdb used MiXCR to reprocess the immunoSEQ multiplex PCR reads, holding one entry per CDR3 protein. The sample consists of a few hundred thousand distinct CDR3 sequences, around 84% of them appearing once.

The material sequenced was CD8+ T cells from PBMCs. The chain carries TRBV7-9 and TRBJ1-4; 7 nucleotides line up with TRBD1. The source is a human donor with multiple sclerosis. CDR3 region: CASSLAQTGWSEKLFF. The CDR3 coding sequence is TGTGCCAGCAGCTTAGCGCAGACAGGGTGGAGTGAAAAACTGTTTTTT.